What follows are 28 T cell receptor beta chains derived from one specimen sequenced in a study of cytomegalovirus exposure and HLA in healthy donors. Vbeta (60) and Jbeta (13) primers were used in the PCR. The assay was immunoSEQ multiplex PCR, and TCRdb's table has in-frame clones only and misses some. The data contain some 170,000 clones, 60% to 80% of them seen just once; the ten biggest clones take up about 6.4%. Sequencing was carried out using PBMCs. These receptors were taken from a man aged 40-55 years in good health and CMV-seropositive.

The CDR3 region has the DNA TGTGCCAGCAGTAGGGGAAAGAGCTACGAGCAGTACTTC. Translating it yields CASSRGKSYEQYF. V is TRBV2 and J is TRBJ2-7, with D possibly matching TRBD1 (5 bases). The CDR3 runs 13 residues. V shed 5 bases and J shed 3 bases, with 11 bases lying between them. Looked up from germline, CDR1 is SNHLY and CDR2 is FYNNEI.

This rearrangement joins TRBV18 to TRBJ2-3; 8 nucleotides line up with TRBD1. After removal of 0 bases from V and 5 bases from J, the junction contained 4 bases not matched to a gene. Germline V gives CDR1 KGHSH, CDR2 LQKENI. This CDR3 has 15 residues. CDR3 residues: CASSPPQGAGDTQYF. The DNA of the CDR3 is TGTGCCAGCTCACCACCCCAGGGGGCAGGAGATACGCAGTATTTT.

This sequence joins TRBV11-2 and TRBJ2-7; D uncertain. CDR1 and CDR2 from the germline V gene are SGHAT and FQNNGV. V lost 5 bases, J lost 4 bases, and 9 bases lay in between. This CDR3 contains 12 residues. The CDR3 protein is CASSLPSYEQYF. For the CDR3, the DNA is TGTGCCAGCAGCCTCCCCAGTTACGAGCAGTACTTC.

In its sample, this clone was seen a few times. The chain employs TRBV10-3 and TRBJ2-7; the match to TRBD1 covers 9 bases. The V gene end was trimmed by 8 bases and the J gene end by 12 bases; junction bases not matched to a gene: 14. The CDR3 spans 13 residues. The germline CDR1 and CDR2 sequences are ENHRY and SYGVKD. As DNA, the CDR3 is TGTGCCATCTCCTCGGCCCCGGGACAGGGTCCGTACTTC. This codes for CAISSAPGQGPYF.

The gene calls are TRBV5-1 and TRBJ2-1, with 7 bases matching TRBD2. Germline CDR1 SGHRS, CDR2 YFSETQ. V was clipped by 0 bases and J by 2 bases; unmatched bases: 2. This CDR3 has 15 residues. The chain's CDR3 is CASSLASGAYNEQFF. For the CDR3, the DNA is TGCGCCAGCAGCTTGGCCAGCGGGGCCTACAATGAGCAGTTCTTC.

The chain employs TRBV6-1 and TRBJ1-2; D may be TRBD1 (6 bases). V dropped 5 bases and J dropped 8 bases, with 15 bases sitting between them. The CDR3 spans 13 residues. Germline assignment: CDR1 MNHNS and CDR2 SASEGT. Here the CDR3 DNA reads TGTGCCAGCAGTTTCGCAGGGGTAAGCGGCTACACCTTC. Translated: CASSFAGVSGYTF.

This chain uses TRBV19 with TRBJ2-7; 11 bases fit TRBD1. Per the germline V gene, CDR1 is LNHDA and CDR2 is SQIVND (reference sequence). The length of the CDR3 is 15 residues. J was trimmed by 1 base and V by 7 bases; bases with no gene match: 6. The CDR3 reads CASTPGTGGSYEQYF. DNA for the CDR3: TGTGCCAGTACCCCCGGGACAGGGGGGTCCTACGAGCAGTACTTC.

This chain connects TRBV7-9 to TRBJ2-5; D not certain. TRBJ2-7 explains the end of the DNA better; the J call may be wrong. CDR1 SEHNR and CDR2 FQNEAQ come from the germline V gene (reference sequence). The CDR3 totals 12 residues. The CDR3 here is CASSSNFYEQYF. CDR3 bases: TGTGCCAGCAGCTCAAACTTCTACGAGCAGTACTTC.

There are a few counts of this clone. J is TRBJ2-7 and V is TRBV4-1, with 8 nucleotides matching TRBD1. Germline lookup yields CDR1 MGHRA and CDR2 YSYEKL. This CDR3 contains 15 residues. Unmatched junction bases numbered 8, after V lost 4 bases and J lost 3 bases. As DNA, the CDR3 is TGCGCCAGCAGCCCAGATGGACAGGGACTCTACGAGCAGTACTTC. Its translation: CASSPDGQGLYEQYF.

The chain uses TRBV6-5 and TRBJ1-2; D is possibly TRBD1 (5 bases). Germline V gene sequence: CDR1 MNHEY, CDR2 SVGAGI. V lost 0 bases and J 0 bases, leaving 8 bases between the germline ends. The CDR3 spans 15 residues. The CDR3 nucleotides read TGTGCCAGCAGTTACTCGGGGGGAGCTAACTATGGCTACACCTTC. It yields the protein CASSYSGGANYGYTF.

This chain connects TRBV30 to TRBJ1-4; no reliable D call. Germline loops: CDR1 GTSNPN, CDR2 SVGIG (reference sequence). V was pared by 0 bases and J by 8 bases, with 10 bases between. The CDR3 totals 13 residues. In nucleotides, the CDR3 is TGTGCCTGGAGTGTAAGAGGGTTCGAAAAACTGTTTTTT. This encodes CAWSVRGFEKLFF.

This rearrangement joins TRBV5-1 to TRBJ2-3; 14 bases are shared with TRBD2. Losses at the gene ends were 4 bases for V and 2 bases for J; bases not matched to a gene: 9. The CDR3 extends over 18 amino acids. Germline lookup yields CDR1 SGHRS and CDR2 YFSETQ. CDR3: CASSPGLAGAGVTDTQYF. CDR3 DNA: TGCGCCAGCAGCCCGGGACTAGCGGGGGCCGGGGTCACAGATACGCAGTATTTT. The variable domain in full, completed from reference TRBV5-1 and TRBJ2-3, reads KAGVTQTPRYLIKTRGQQVTLSCSPISGHRSVSWYQQTPGQGLQFLFEYFSETQRNKGNFPGRFSGRQFSNSRSEMNVSTLELGDSALYLCASSPGLAGAGVTDTQYFGPGTRLTVL.

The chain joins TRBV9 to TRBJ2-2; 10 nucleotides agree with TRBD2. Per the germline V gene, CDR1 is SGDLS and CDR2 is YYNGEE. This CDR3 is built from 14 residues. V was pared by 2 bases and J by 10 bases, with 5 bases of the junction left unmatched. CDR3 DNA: TGTGCCAGCAGCGTCGGGACTAGCGTCAAGGAGCTGTTTTTT. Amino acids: CASSVGTSVKELFF.

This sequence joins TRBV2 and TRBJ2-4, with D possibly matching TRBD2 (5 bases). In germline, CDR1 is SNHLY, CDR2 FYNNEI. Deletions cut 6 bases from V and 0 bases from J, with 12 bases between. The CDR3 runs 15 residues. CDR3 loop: CASRRWAGAKNIQYF. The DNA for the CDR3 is TGTGCCAGCAGGCGGTGGGCGGGAGCCAAAAACATTCAGTACTTC.

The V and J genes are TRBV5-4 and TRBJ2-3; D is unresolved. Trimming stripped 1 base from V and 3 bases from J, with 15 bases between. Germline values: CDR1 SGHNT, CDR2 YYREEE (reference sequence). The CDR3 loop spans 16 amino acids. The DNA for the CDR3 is TGTGCCAGCAGCTTGTCTATGCAAGGCGGAACAGATACGCAGTATTTT. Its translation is CASSLSMQGGTDTQYF.

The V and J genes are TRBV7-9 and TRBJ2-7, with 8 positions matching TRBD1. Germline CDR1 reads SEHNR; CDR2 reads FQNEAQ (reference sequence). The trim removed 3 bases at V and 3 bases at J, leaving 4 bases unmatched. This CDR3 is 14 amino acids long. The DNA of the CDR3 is TGTGCCAGCAGCTTTGTCGGACAGGGCTACGAGCAGTACTTC. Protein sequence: CASSFVGQGYEQYF.

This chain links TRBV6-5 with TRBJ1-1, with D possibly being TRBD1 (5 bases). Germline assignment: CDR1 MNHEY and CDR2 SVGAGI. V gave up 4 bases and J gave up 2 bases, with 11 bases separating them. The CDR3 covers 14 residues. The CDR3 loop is CASSSRQRNTEAFF. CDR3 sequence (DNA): TGTGCCAGCAGTTCTCGACAGAGAAACACTGAAGCTTTCTTT.

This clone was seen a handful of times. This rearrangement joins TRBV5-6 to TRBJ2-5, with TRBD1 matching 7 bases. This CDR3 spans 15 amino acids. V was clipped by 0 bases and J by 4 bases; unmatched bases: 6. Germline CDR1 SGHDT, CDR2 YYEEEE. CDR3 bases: TGTGCCAGCAGCTTGGTTTCAGGGGGTCCAGAGACCCAGTACTTC. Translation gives CASSLVSGGPETQYF.

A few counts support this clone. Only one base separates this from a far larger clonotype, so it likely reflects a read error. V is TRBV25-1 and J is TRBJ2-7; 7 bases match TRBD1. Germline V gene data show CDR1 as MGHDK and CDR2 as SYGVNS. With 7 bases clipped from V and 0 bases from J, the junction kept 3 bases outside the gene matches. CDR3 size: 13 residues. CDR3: CASTPGGSYEQYF. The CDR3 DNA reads TGTGCCAGCACCCCAGGGGGCTCCTACGAGCAGTACTTC.

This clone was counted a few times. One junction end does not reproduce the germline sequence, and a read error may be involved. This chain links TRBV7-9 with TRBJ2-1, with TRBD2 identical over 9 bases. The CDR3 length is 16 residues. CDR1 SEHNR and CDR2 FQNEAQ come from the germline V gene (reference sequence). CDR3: CSSSRGLAISYNEQFF. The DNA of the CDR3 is TGTTCCAGCAGCCGAGGACTAGCGATATCCTACAATGAGCAGTTCTTC.

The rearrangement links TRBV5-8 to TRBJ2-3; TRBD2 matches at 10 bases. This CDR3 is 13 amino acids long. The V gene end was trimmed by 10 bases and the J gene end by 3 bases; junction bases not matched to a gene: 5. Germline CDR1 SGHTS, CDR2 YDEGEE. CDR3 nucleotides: TGTGCCGTGGGACTAGCGACGACAGATACGCAGTATTTT. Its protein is CAVGLATTDTQYF.

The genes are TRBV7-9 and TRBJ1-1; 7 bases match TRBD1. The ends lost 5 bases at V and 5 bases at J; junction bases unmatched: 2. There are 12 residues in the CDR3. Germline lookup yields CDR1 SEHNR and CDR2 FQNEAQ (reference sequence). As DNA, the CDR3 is TGTGCCAGCAGCCGGGACAGAACTGAAGCTTTCTTT. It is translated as CASSRDRTEAFF.

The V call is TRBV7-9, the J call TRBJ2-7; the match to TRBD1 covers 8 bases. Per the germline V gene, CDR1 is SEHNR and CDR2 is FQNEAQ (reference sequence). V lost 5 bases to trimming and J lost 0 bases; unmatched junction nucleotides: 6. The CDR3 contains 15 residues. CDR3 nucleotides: TGTGCCAGCAGCCTCCGGACAGGGAGCTCCTACGAGCAGTACTTC. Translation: CASSLRTGSSYEQYF.

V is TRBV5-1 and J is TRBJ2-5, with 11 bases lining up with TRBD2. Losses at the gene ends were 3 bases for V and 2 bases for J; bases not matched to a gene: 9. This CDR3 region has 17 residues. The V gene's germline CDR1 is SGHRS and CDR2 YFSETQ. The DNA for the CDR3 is TGCGCCAGCAGCTCGGGACTAGCGGCTGATATACAAGAGACCCAGTACTTC. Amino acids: CASSSGLAADIQETQYF.

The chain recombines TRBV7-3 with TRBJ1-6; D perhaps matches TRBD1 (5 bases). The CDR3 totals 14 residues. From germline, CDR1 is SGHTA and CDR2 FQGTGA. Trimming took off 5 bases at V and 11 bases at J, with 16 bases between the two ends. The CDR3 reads CASSRGPGEAPLHF. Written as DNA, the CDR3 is TGTGCCAGCAGCCGGGGCCCCGGGGAGGCACCCCTCCACTTT.

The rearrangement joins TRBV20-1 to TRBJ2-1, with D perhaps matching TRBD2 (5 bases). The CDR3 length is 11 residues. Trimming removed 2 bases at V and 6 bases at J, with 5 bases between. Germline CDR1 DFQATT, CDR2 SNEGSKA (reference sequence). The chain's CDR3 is CSARLANEQFF. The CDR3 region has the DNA TGCAGTGCTAGACTAGCCAATGAGCAGTTCTTC.

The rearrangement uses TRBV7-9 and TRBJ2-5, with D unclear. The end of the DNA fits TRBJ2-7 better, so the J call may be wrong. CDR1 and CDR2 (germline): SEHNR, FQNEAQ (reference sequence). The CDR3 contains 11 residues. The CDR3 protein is CASSLSYEQYF. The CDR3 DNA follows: TGTGCCAGCAGCTTAAGCTACGAGCAGTACTTC.

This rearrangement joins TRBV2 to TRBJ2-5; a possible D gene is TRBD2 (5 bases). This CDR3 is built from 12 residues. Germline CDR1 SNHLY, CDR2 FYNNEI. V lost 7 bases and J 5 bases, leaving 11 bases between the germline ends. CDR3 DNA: TGTGCCAGCAATGAGGGCTGGGAGACCCAGTACTTC. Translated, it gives CASNEGWETQYF.